This TCR beta chain was obtained from a study of T-cell memory formation after mild COVID-19. The overall study: Each donor largely had its own TCR clusters. Study conclusions and caveats: Clones which contracted sat mainly in CM and EM if CD4+, and in EMRA if CD8+. Clones from the second wave (peaking day 37) had unconfirmed SARS-CoV-2 specificity.

The table lists this clonotype with a few counts. Its cognate antigen is unknown. With 7 bases clipped from V and 3 bases from J, the junction kept 4 bases outside the gene matches. This CDR3 comprises 13 residues. Germline CDR1 and CDR2: SNHLY and FYNNEI. It was 5'RACE with constant-segment primers that produced the TCR alpha and TCR beta cDNA libraries, which carried sample barcodes and UMIs. One entry per CDR3 protein, called by TCRdb with MiXCR from the 5' RACE reads. The sample holds 200,000 to 250,000 distinct CDR3 sequences, roughly 9.4% seen once. This chain uses TRBV2 with TRBJ1-2; 8 bases line up with TRBD1. The TCR was taken from a man aged 18 to 29 who had mild COVID-19 (a few samples of this study predate the infection). Cell type and time point are not known. Specimen: PBMCs or a T cell subset sorted from them (not recorded which). Written as DNA, the CDR3 is TGTGCCAGCACCGGGACAGGACACTATGGCTACACCTTC. Translation: CASTGTGHYGYTF.